These 11 T cell receptor beta chains share one sample of origin, sequenced in a study of T-cell reconstitution after alpha-beta-depleted transplantation in children. The TCRbeta library was prepared with unique molecular identifiers. TCRdb reanalysed the PCR reads using MiXCR and keeps one entry per CDR3 protein. The sample contains a few hundred thousand distinct CDR3 sequences, under 13% of which appear only once. The material was PBMCs from the stem cell graft donor, obtained from the stem cell graft. Receptor source: a human donor who donated a stem cell graft to a child with acute lymphoblastic leukemia.

This clonotype was seen many times. This chain connects TRBV5-1 to TRBJ2-1; D possibly matches TRBD1 or TRBD2 (5 bases each). CDR1 is SGHRS, CDR2 YFSETQ, per germline. The CDR3 has 16 amino acids. The V end lost 2 bases, the J end lost 7 bases, and 19 bases lay between the germline ends. As DNA, the CDR3 is TGCGCCAGCAGCTTTTGGGGGAGAATCGATGCGAATGAGCAGTTCTTC. It specifies CASSFWGRIDANEQFF.

V gene TRBV7-2 combines with J gene TRBJ2-5; 7 nucleotides line up with TRBD2. V lost 3 bases to trimming and J lost 2 bases; unmatched junction nucleotides: 6. The CDR3 loop spans 15 amino acids. Germline loops: CDR1 SGHTA, CDR2 FQGNSA. CDR3: CASSFPGLGQETQYF. The CDR3 region has the DNA TGTGCCAGCAGCTTCCCTGGACTAGGACAAGAGACCCAGTACTTC.

This clonotype was observed a handful of times. V is TRBV20-1 and J is TRBJ2-7; 7 bases fit TRBD1. Germline V gene sequence: CDR1 DFQATT, CDR2 SNEGSKA (reference sequence). The junction had 6 bases not matched to a gene; V was cut back by 4 bases and J by 3 bases. The CDR3 is 13 residues long. This CDR3 reads CSANRDRLYEQYF. The CDR3 bases are TGCAGTGCTAACCGGGACAGACTCTACGAGCAGTACTTC.

The chain couples TRBV4-1 to TRBJ2-7, with a possible D match to TRBD1 (6 bases). The V gene lost 5 bases and the J gene lost 0 bases, with 20 bases spanning the gap. CDR3 length equals 17 residues. CDR1 is MGHRA and CDR2 is YSYEKL in the germline V gene. The CDR3 protein is CASSEYPGTPSSYEQYF. DNA of the CDR3: TGCGCCAGCAGCGAATATCCCGGGACACCGAGCTCCTACGAGCAGTACTTC.

The genes are TRBV3-1 and TRBJ2-1, with 11 bases identical to TRBD2. V gave up 1 base and J gave up 5 bases; unmatched junction bases: 7. The germline V gene encodes CDR1 LGHDT and CDR2 YNNKEL (reference sequence). This CDR3 is 17 amino acids long. The CDR3, as DNA: TGTGCCAGCAGCCAAGTGGCCGGGACTAGCGGAAACAATGAGCAGTTCTTC. This gives the protein CASSQVAGTSGNNEQFF.

This clonotype was counted only a few times. V and J are TRBV9 and TRBJ2-1; tentative D call: TRBD2 (6 bases). V lost 4 bases and J 6 bases, leaving 17 bases between the germline ends. The CDR3 contains 15 residues. Germline V gene data show CDR1 as SGDLS and CDR2 as YYNGEE. CDR3 DNA: TGTGCCAGCAGCCCTGGGGGGAGCTTGGGCAATGAGCAGTTCTTC. Protein product: CASSPGGSLGNEQFF.

The chain links TRBV7-8 to TRBJ1-6; 10 bases agree with TRBD1. J was trimmed by 7 bases and V by 2 bases; bases with no gene match: 11. This CDR3 region has 18 residues. Per the germline V gene, CDR1 is SGHVS and CDR2 is FQNEAQ. The CDR3 DNA reads TGTGCCAGCAGCTTAATGGGGCTAAGGACAGGGGGAAATTCACCCCTCCACTTT. The encoded protein is CASSLMGLRTGGNSPLHF.

The chain has TRBV11-2 and TRBJ2-7; either TRBD1 or TRBD2 may fit D (7 bases each). CDR3 size: 15 residues. V lost 5 bases, J lost 0 bases, and 14 bases lay in between. The V gene's germline CDR1 is SGHAT and CDR2 FQNNGV. CDR3: CASSLSGDSSYEQYF. In DNA form, the CDR3 reads TGTGCCAGCAGCCTGAGCGGGGACAGCTCCTACGAGCAGTACTTC.

This clonotype occurred a few times. The chain recombines TRBV20-1 with TRBJ1-5; possibly TRBD1 for D (6 bases). The germline V gene has CDR1 DFQATT and CDR2 SNEGSKA (reference sequence). The V and J ends lost 3 bases and 6 bases respectively, with 18 bases between them. The CDR3 loop spans 15 amino acids. The CDR3 sequence: CSASLIRGISQPQHF. CDR3 sequence (DNA): TGCAGTGCTAGCTTAATCAGGGGAATTAGTCAGCCCCAGCATTTT.

This clonotype was seen a few times. The chain recombines TRBV4-2 with TRBJ2-3; 12 bases line up with TRBD2. V trimming: 4 bases; J trimming: 3 bases; junction bases outside the gene matches: 5. There are 16 residues in the CDR3. CDR1 and CDR2 from the germline V gene are LGHNA and YNFKEQ. CDR3 bases: TGTGCCAGCAGCCGAAGACTAGCGGGAGTTACAGATACGCAGTATTTT. It is translated as CASSRRLAGVTDTQYF.

This clonotype has a count of ten or more. The genes are TRBV24-1 and TRBJ2-1; unclear D gene. The V gene's germline CDR1 is KGHDR and CDR2 SFDVKD. Trimming cost V 4 bases and J 8 bases, with 17 bases left between them. The CDR3 extends over 15 amino acids. The chain's CDR3 is CATSDDRSIGYEQFF. The CDR3 nucleotides are TGTGCCACCAGTGACGATCGGTCCATTGGGTATGAGCAGTTCTTC.